This TCR beta chain emerged from a study of T cells in Graves' hyperthyroidism and ophthalmopathy. Study-wide findings and caveats: Most thyroid clonotypes that were expanded above 0.001 also turned up in blood. Ophthalmopathy was identified by the model a median approximately 6.9 months ahead of onset. A model of 13 V-J pairs discriminated ophthalmopathy from stable hyperthyroidism.

Amplification targeted TCR beta CDR3 regions from RNA transcripts. The HTBI primer set was used in a first-round RT-PCR of the TCR CDR3. TCRdb reprocessed the multiplex PCR reads via MiXCR and lists one record per CDR3 protein. The table shows about 250,000 distinct CDR3 sequences, with roughly 15% occurring only once. This clonotype was counted many times. What it binds is not known. Clinical symptoms, serum thyroxine, TRAb, thyroid ultrasound and orbital computed tomography established diagnosis. Per the germline V gene, CDR1 is SGHRS and CDR2 is YFSETQ. This CDR3 is 16 amino acids long. V lost 5 bases, J lost 0 bases, and 15 bases lay in between.

This sequence was found in a woman in her forties or fifties with Graves' hyperthyroidism that later progressed to Graves' ophthalmopathy. The V and J genes are TRBV5-1 and TRBJ2-1; maybe TRBD2 (6 bases). The sequenced sample was blood. CDR3 nucleotide sequence: TGCGCCAGCAGACGAGCTCGACTAGACTCCTACAATGAGCAGTTCTTC. Protein sequence: CASRRARLDSYNEQFF.